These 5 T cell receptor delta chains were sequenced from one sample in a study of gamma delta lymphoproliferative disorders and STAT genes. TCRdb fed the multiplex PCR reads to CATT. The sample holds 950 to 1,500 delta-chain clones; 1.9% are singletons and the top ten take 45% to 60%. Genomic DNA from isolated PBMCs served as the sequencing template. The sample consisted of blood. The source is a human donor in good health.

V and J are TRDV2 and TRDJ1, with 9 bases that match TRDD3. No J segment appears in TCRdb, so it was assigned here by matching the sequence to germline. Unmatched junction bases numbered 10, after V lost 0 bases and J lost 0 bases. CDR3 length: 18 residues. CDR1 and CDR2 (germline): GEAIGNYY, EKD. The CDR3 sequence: CACDTVTGGRMYTDKLIF. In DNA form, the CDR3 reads TGTGCCTGTGACACCGTAACTGGGGGACGGATGTACACCGATAAACTCATCTTT.

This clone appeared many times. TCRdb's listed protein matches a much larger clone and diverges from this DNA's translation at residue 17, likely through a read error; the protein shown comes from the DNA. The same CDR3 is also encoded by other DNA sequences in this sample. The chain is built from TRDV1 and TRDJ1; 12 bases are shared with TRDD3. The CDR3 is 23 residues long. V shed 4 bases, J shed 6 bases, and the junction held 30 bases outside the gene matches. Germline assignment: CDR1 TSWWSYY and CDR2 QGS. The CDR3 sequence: CALGVQSSSTRVWGIRELNKLIF. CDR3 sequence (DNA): TGTGCTCTTGGGGTCCAATCTTCCTCTACGCGGGTCTGGGGGATACGAGAGCTAAATAAACTCATCTTT.

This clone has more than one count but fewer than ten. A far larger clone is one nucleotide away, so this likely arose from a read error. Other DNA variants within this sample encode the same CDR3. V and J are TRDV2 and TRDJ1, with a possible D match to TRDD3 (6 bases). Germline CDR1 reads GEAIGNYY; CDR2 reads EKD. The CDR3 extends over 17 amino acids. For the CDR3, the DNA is TGTGCCTGTGACACCGTCGGGGGACCCGGGGGCACCGATAAACTCATTTTT. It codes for CACDTVGGPGGTDKLIF.

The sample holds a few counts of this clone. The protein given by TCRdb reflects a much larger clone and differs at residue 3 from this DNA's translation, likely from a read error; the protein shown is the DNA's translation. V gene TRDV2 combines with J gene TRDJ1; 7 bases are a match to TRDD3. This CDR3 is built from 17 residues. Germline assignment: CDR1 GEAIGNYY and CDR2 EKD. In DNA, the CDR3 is TGTGCCAGTGACCCCGTTTCGGGGGGATCTTACACCGATAAACTCATCTTT. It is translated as CASDPVSGGSYTDKLIF.

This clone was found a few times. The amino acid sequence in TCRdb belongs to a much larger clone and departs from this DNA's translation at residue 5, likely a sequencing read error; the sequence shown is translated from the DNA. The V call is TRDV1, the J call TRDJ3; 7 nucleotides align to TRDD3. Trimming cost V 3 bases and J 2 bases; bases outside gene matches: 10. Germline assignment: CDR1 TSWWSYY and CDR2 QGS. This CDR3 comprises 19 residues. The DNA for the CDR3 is TGTGCTCTTGGGGATCTGGGGGTCATAAATCCCTGGGACACCCGACAGATGTTTTTC. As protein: CALGDLGVINPWDTRQMFF.